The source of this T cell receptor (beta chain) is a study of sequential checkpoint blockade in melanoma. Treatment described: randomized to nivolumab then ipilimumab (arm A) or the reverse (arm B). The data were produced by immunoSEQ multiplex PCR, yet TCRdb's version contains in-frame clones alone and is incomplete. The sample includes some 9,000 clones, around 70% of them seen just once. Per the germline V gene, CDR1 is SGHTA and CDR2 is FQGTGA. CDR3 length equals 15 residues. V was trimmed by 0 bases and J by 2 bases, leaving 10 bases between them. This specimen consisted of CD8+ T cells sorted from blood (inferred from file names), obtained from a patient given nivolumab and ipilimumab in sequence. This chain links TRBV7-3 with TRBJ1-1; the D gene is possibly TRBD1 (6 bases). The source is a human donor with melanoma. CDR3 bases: TGTGCCAGCAGCTTAACGGACAGTCCAAACACTGAAGCTTTCTTT. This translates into CASSLTDSPNTEAFF.